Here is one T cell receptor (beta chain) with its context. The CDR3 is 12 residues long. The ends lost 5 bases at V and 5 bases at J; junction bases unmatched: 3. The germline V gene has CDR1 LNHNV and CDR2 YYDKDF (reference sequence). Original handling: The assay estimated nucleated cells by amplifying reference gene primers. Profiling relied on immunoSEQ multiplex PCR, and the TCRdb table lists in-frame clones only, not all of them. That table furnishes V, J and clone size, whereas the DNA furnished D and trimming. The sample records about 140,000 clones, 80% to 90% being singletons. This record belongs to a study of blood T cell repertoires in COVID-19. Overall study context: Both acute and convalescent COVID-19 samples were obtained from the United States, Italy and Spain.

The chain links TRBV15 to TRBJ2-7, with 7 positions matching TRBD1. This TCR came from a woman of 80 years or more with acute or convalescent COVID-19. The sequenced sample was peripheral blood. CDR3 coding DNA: TGTGCCACCAGCCCCGACAGGGACGAGCAGTACTTC. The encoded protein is CATSPDRDEQYF.